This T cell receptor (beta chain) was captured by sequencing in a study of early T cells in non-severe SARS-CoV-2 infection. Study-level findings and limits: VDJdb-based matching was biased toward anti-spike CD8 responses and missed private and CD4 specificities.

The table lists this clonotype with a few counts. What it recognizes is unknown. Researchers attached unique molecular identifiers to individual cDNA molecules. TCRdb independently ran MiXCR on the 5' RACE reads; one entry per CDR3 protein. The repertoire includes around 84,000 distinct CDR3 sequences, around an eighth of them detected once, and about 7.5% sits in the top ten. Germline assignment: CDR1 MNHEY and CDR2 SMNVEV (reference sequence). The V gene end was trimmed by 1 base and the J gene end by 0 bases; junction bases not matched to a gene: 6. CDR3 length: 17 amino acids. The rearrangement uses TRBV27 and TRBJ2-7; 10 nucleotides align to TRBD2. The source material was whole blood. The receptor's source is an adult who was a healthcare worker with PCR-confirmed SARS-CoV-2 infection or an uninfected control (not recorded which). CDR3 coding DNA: TGTGCCAGCAGTTTATACCCGGCTAGCGGGAGCTCCTACGAGCAGTACTTC. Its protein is CASSLYPASGSSYEQYF.